This TCR beta chain was identified during a study of blood T cell repertoires in COVID-19. As for the study in general: Material from acute and convalescent COVID-19 was sourced from the United States, Italy and Spain. PBMCs, B-cell-depleted T cells, or T cells were the source of the cDNA or gDNA that made up the material.

Trimming pared 0 bases from V and 0 bases from J, leaving 9 bases between. Germline V gives CDR1 LNHDA, CDR2 SQIVND (reference sequence). The CDR3 covers 16 residues. Followed longitudinally, the Seattle patients had been enrolled during active infection. In the authors' methods: Amplified reference gene primers provided the basis for estimating nucleated cell counts. Profiled with immunoSEQ multiplex PCR; TCRdb holds only in-frame clones, not every one. V and J calls and clone size are copied from that table; D and trimming were computed from the DNA. The data contain a few hundred thousand clones, around 90% of them seen just once; the ten biggest clones take up roughly 7%.

J is TRBJ2-1 and V is TRBV19, with a possible D match to TRBD2 (5 bases). This TCR was recovered from a woman aged 25-40 years with COVID-19, enrolled during active disease. The sample comprised peripheral blood. CDR3 protein: CASSIDTGISYNEQFF. The DNA of the CDR3 is TGTGCCAGTAGTATAGATACCGGGATCTCCTACAATGAGCAGTTCTTC.